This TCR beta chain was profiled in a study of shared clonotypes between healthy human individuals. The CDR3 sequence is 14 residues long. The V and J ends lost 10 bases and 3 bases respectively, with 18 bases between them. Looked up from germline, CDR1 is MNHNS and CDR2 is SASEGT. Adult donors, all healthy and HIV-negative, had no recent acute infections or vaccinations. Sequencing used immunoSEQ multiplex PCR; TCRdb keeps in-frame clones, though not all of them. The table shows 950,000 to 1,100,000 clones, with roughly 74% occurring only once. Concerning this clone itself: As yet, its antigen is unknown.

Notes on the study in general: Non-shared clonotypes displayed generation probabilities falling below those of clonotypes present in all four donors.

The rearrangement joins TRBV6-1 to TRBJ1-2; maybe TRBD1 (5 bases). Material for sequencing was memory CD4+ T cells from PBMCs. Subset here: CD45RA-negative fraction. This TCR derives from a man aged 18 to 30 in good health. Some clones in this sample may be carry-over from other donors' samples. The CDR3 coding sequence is TGTGCCACGGGGAAACAGGCCCCCTACTATGGCTACACCTTC. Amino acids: CATGKQAPYYGYTF.